This T cell receptor (beta chain) came from a study of response to subunit inactivated influenza vaccine. Between the trimmed V and J ends, which lost 0 bases and 2 bases, there was a span of 14 bases. The germline gives CDR1 KGHSH, CDR2 LQKENI. CDR3 length equals 17 residues. TCRdb re-called the RT-PCR reads through MiXCR, storing one row per CDR3 protein. The sample yields about 500,000 distinct CDR3 sequences, approximately 7.7% seen once. Whole-study results and caveats: There was a suggestion from the authors that each seasonal influenza vaccination recruits few new T cells.

This clonotype was found many times. The antigen remains unidentified. This sample comprised PBMCs from blood, obtained less than 25 months after vaccination. The rearrangement links TRBV18 to TRBJ2-1, with D unclear. This sequence was found in a man in his fifties or sixties who received an inactivated influenza vaccine. Here the CDR3 DNA reads TGTGCCAGCTCACCACCCGGGCGGCAAGGACCCTACAATGAGCAGTTCTTC. It codes for CASSPPGRQGPYNEQFF.